The clone carrying this TCR beta chain was recorded a few times. Its target is not known. Germline loops: CDR1 MNHEY, CDR2 SVGEGT. V lost 5 bases and J 0 bases, leaving 11 bases between the germline ends. The CDR3 has 16 amino acids. The data are from a study of T cell repertoires in cytomegalovirus infection. Notes on the study in general: CMV-specific TCR beta clonotypes restricted by HLA-C dominated the ex vivo response. Summed frequency of public TCR beta families distinguished CMV carriers with the relevant HLA.

One entry per CDR3 protein results from TCRdb running MiXCR on the reads. The table shows over 100,000 distinct CDR3 sequences, with about 9.4% occurring only once. The J gene is TRBJ2-6, the V gene TRBV6-2 or TRBV6-3, with D perhaps matching TRBD2 (6 bases). This clonotype was sampled from a human donor in good health (CMV status not recorded). Some clones in this sample may be carry-over from other donors' samples. Sequenced: PBMCs, sequenced either directly or after in vitro stimulation (not recorded which). CDR3 in DNA: TGTGCCAGCAGTCCGGGACTCATCTCTGGGGCCAACGTCCTGACTTTC. Protein: CASSPGLISGANVLTF.